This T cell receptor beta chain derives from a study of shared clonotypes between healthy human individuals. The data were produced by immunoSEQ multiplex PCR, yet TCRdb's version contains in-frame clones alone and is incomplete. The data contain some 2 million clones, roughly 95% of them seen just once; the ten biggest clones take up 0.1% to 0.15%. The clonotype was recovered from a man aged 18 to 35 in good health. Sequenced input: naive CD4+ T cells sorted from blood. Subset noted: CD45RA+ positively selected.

The CDR3, as DNA: TGTGCCAGCAGCCTATATTATCGGCAGGTCGGTGGACAAGAGACCCAGTACTTC. This codes for CASSLYYRQVGGQETQYF. The chain uses TRBV14 and TRBJ2-5; no clear D gene. Trimming took 4 bases from V and 2 from J, leaving 23 bases between them. The CDR3 totals 18 residues. Germline-derived CDR1 and CDR2 are SGHDN and FVKESK.